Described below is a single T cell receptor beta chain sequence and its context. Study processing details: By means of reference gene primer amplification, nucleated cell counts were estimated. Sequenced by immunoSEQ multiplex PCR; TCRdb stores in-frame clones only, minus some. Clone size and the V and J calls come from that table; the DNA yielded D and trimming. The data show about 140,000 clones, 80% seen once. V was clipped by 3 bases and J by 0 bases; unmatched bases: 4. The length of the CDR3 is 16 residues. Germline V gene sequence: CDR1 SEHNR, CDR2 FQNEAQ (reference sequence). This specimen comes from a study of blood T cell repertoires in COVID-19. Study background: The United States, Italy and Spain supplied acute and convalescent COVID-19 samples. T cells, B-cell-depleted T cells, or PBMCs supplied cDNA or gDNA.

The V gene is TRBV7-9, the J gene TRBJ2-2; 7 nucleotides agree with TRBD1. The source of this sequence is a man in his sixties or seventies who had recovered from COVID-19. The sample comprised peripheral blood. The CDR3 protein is CASSFDRAPNTGELFF. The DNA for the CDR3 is TGTGCCAGCAGCTTTGACAGGGCCCCGAACACCGGGGAGCTGTTTTTT.